The clone carrying this T cell receptor (beta chain) has only a few counts. The antigen remains unidentified. It may be a read error: a sequence one base away is much more abundant. This sample was included in a study of T cells in Graves' hyperthyroidism and ophthalmopathy. Study-wide results and limits: The model's output predicted ophthalmopathy at a median of approximately 6.5 months prior to onset.

Stability of Graves' hyperthyroidism was defined as absent ophthalmopathy progression within 18 months. Among the patients, aged 18 to 65, hyperthyroidism was newly diagnosed and had lasted under 2 months. Exclusion followed for patients with uncontrolled infection, other autoimmune disease, pregnancy or lactation. Amplification targeted TCR beta CDR3 regions from RNA transcripts. The primer set for the first-round RT-PCR of the TCR CDR3 was HTBI. TCRdb processed the multiplex PCR reads anew with MiXCR; each CDR3 protein has one entry. The sample has approximately 630,000 distinct CDR3 sequences; roughly 16% are singletons. Germline V gene data show CDR1 as DFQATT and CDR2 as SNEGSKA (reference sequence). The CDR3 has 15 amino acids.

The sequence was collected from a woman in her thirties with Graves' hyperthyroidism. J is TRBJ2-1 and V is TRBV20-1; maybe TRBD2 (6 bases). Sequencing was carried out using blood. The CDR3 sequence: CGAPDGSASYNEQFF. The CDR3 DNA sequence: TGCGGTGCTCCAGACGGGAGCGCGTCCTACAATGAGCAGTTCTTC.